This TCR beta chain was recorded in a study of regulatory T cells in long-lasting Graves disease. Regarding the study as a whole: The persistent group shared 2,741 public clonotypes, more than the approximately 880 shared by new patients. There was favoring of TRBV28, TRBJ1-2 and TRBJ2-5 in persistent disease.

TCR beta libraries were built with iRepertoire HTBI primers and Arm-PCR of CDR3 regions. TCRdb reanalysed the multiplex PCR reads using MiXCR and keeps one entry per CDR3 protein. The repertoire consists of roughly 500,000 distinct CDR3 sequences, with less than 25% occurring once and the leading ten covering approximately 7.8%. Time point defined: persistent/refractory GD, antithyroid drugs over 5 years with positive TRAb. The TCR library was made from RNA that had been extracted from PBMCs in TRIzol. Doctors identified Graves' disease using the American Thyroid Association guidelines. A note on this clonotype: Its antigen is not known.

Germline V gives CDR1 SGHAT, CDR2 FQNNGV. The CDR3 sequence is 16 residues long. J gave up 1 base and V 7 bases, and 7 bases lay outside the gene matches. The sequencing used peripheral blood mononuclear cells (PBMCs), collected when the disease was refractory, from a patient treated with antithyroid drugs. This chain uses TRBV11-2 with TRBJ2-2; 9 bases map to TRBD1. This clonotype was sampled from a female donor with Graves disease. This CDR3 reads CASTTLGQGNTGELFF. CDR3 bases: TGTGCCAGCACCACCCTGGGACAGGGGAACACCGGGGAGCTGTTTTTT.